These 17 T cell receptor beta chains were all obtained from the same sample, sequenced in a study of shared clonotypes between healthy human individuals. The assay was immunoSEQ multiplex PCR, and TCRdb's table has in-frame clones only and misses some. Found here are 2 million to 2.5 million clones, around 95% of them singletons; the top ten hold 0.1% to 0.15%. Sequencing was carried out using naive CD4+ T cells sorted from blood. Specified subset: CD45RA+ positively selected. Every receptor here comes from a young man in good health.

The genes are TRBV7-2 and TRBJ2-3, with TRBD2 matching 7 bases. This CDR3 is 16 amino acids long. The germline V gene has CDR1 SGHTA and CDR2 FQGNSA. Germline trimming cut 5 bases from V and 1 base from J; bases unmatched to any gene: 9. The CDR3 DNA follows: TGTGCCAGCAGCCCCAGACTAGCCCGGGGCACAGATACGCAGTATTTT. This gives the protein CASSPRLARGTDTQYF.

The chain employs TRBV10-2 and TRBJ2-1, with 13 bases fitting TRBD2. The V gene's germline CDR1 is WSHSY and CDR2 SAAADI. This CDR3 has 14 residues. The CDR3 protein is CGQGGLAGLNEQFF. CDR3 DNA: TGCGGACAGGGGGGACTAGCGGGACTGAATGAGCAGTTCTTC.

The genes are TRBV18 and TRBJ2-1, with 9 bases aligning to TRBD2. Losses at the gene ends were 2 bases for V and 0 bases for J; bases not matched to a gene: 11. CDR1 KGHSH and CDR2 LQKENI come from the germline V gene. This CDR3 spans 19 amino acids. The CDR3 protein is CASSPSSLAGPSSYNEQFF. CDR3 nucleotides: TGTGCCAGCTCACCAAGTTCACTAGCGGGCCCCAGCTCCTACAATGAGCAGTTCTTC. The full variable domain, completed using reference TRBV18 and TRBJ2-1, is NAGVMQNPRHLVRRRGQEARLRCSPMKGHSHVYWYRQLPEEGLKFMVYLQKENIIDESGMPKERFSAEFPKEGPSILRIQQVVRGDSAAYFCASSPSSLAGPSSYNEQFFGPGTRLTVL.

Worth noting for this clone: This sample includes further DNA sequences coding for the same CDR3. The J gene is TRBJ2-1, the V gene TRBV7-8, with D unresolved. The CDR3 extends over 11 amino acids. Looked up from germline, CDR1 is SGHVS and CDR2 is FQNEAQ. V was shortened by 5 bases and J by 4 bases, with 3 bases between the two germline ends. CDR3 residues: CASSPYNEQFF. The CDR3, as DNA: TGTGCCAGCAGCCCATACAATGAGCAGTTCTTC.

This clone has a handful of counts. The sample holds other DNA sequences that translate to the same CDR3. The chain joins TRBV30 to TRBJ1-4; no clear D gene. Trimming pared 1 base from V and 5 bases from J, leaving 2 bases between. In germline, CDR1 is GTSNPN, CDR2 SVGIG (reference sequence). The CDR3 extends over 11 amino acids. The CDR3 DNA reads TGTGCCTGGAGTGGGAATGAAAAACTGTTTTTT. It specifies CAWSGNEKLFF.

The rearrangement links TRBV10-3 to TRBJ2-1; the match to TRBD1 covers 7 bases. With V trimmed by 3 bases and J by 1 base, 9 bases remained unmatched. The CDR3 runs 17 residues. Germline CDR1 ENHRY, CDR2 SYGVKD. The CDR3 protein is CAISDWGQGESYNEQFF. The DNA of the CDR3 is TGTGCCATCAGTGACTGGGGGCAGGGGGAGTCCTACAATGAGCAGTTCTTC.

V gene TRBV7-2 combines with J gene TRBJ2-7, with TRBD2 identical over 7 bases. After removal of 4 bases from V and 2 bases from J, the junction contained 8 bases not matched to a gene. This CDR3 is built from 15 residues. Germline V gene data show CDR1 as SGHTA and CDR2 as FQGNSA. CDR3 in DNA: TGTGCCAGCAGCTCTATCACGGGAGGAGCCTACGAGCAGTACTTC. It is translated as CASSSITGGAYEQYF.

For the CDR3, the DNA is TGCGCCAGCAGCTTGGCCGAGGGGATGAACACTGAAGCTTTCTTT. Translation gives CASSLAEGMNTEAFF. This rearrangement joins TRBV5-1 to TRBJ1-1, with D tentatively TRBD1 (5 bases). The CDR3 is 15 residues long. V was clipped by 0 bases and J by 0 bases, with 9 bases between them. Germline assignment: CDR1 SGHRS and CDR2 YFSETQ.

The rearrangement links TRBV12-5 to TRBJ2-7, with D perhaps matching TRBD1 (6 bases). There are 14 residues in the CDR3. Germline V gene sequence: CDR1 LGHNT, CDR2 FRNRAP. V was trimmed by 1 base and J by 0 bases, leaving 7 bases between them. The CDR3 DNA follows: TGTGCTAGTGGTTTGGACAGGGCCTCCTACGAGCAGTACTTC. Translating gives CASGLDRASYEQYF.

The CDR3 DNA is TGCGCCAGCAGTGAGTCGGGGGACAGTTTTGGAGAAAAACTGTTTTTT. It yields the protein CASSESGDSFGEKLFF. V is TRBV10-1 and J is TRBJ1-4, with 7 bases identical to TRBD1. The CDR3 is 16 residues long. V gave up 0 bases and J gave up 8 bases; unmatched junction bases: 9. Germline V lookup: CDR1 WNHNN, CDR2 SYGVQD (reference sequence).

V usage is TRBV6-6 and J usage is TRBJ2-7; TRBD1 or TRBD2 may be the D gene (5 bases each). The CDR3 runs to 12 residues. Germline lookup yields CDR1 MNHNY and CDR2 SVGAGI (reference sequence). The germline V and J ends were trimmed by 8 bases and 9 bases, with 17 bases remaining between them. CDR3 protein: CASADGQGRQYF. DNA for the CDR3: TGTGCCAGCGCCGACGGCCAGGGACGGCAGTACTTC.

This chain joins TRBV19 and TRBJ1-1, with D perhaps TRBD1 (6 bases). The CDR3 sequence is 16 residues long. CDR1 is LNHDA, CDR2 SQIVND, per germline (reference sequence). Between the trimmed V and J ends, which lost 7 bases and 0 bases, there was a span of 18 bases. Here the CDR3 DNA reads TGTGCCAGTACTATTAACAGGGCGAGATTGAACACTGAAGCTTTCTTT. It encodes CASTINRARLNTEAFF.

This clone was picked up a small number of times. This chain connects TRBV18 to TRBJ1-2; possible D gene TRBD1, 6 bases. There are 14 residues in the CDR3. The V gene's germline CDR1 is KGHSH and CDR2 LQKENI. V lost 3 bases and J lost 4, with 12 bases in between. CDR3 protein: CASSPRGPAYGYTF. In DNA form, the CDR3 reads TGTGCCAGCTCACCCAGGGGCCCTGCCTATGGCTACACCTTC.

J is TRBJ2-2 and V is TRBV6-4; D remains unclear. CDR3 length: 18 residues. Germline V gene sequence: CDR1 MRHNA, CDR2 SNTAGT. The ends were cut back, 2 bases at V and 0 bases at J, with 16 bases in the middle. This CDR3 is CASSDTWTKNTNTGELFF. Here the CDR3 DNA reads TGTGCCAGCAGTGACACCTGGACGAAGAATACGAACACCGGGGAGCTGTTTTTT.

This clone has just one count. The CDR3 DNA is TGTGCCAGCAGCCCGGACGCTGGGAGCACAGATACGCAGTATTTT. This encodes CASSPDAGSTDTQYF. This chain links TRBV5-6 with TRBJ2-3; D call uncertain. Germline lookup yields CDR1 SGHDT and CDR2 YYEEEE. This CDR3 spans 15 amino acids. V lost 4 bases, J lost 0 bases, and 12 bases lay in between.

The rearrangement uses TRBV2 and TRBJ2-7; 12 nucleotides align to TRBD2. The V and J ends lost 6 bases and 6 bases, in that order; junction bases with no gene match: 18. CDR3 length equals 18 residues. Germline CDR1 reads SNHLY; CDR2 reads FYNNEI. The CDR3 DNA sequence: TGTGCCAGCAGGAAAAGACAGGGTGGGCTAGCGGGAGGGCTCGAGCAGTACTTC. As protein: CASRKRQGGLAGGLEQYF.

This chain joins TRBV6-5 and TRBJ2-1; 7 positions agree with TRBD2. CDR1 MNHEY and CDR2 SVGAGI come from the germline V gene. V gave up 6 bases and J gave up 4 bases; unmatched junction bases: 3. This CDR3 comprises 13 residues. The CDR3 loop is CASRLARYNEQFF. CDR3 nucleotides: TGTGCCAGCAGACTAGCGCGATACAATGAGCAGTTCTTC.